One and the same sample provided the 27 T cell receptor beta chains below, sequenced in a study of T cells in Graves' hyperthyroidism and ophthalmopathy. Amplification targeted TCR beta CDR3 regions from RNA transcripts. HTBI primers drove first-round RT-PCR of the TCR CDR3. TCRdb called the multiplex PCR reads again in MiXCR, with one record for every CDR3 protein. The sample holds around 580,000 distinct CDR3 sequences, around 17% seen once. The sequenced material came from blood. These receptors all stem from a woman aged 18 to 35 with Graves' hyperthyroidism.

This clonotype was recorded a few times. This chain joins TRBV5-1 and TRBJ2-4; the match to TRBD1 covers 11 bases. Germline V gene sequence: CDR1 SGHRS, CDR2 YFSETQ. The CDR3 length is 16 residues. J gave up 7 bases and V 4 bases, and 10 bases lay outside the gene matches. CDR3 nucleotides: TGCGCCAGCAGCCCCTCCCGGACAGGGGGCGAGAACATTCAGTACTTC. Translating it yields CASSPSRTGGENIQYF. Drawing the rest from reference TRBV5-1 and TRBJ2-4, the complete variable domain is KAGVTQTPRYLIKTRGQQVTLSCSPISGHRSVSWYQQTPGQGLQFLFEYFSETQRNKGNFPGRFSGRQFSNSRSEMNVSTLELGDSALYLCASSPSRTGGENIQYFGAGTRLSVL.

This clonotype was counted only a few times. The rearrangement uses TRBV5-1 and TRBJ2-3; 7 bases are shared with TRBD1. V lost 3 bases and J lost 0; bases outside the gene matches: 4. The length of the CDR3 is 15 residues. CDR1 SGHRS and CDR2 YFSETQ come from the germline V gene. The CDR3 nucleotides are TGCGCCAGCAGCTCGGACAGGTCTAGCACAGATACGCAGTATTTT. It codes for CASSSDRSSTDTQYF.

About this clonotype itself: A much larger clone lies one base from this, so it may be a read error. The rearrangement uses TRBV28 and TRBJ2-7, with 9 bases fitting TRBD1. Judging by the DNA end, TRBJ2-1 fits better; the J call may be wrong. The CDR3 loop spans 14 amino acids. Germline V gene sequence: CDR1 MDHEN, CDR2 SYDVKM. This chain's CDR3 is CASSLNRGLYEQFF. The CDR3 DNA is TGTGCCAGCAGTTTAAACAGGGGGCTCTACGAGCAGTTCTTC.

The chain employs TRBV6-2 or TRBV6-3 and TRBJ1-5; TRBD1 matches at 9 bases. The CDR3 has 14 amino acids. J lost 7 bases, V lost 6 bases, and 7 bases had no gene match. Germline assignment: CDR1 MNHEY and CDR2 SVGEGT. Here the CDR3 reads CASRMGQGLQPQHF. In DNA, the CDR3 is TGTGCCAGCAGAATGGGACAGGGACTCCAGCCCCAGCATTTT.

This clonotype appeared many times. The gene calls are TRBV20-1 and TRBJ2-4; D possibly uses TRBD1 or TRBD2 (6 bases each). The CDR3 loop spans 16 amino acids. The ends were cut back, 5 bases at V and 0 bases at J, with 17 bases in the middle. Germline V gene sequence: CDR1 DFQATT, CDR2 SNEGSKA (reference sequence). DNA for the CDR3: TGCAGTGCTTGGGGGCGGGACGACTTAGCCAAAAACATTCAGTACTTC. This encodes CSAWGRDDLAKNIQYF.

This clonotype was detected only a few times. This rearrangement joins TRBV12-3 or TRBV12-4 to TRBJ2-1; D gene uncertain. CDR3 length: 11 amino acids. Trimming left V 7 bases short and J 4 bases short, with 5 bases between. The CDR3 bases are TGTGCCAGCAAAAAGTACAATGAGCAGTTCTTC. Encoded protein: CASKKYNEQFF.

The chain joins TRBV5-1 to TRBJ2-2, with D uncertain. V lost 2 bases and J lost 9, with 11 bases in between. CDR3 length: 13 amino acids. Germline V gene sequence: CDR1 SGHRS, CDR2 YFSETQ. CDR3 loop: CASSFLGDRELFF. The CDR3 DNA is TGCGCCAGCAGCTTCTTGGGCGACCGGGAGCTGTTTTTT.

This clonotype was counted ten times or more. The rearrangement links TRBV6-2 or TRBV6-3 to TRBJ2-1, with 8 bases matching TRBD1. The CDR3 totals 16 residues. Germline V lookup: CDR1 MNHEY, CDR2 SVGEGT. J gave up 0 bases and V 2 bases, and 3 bases lay outside the gene matches. Here the CDR3 DNA reads TGTGCCAGCAGTTACCAACAGGGGGTCTCCTACAATGAGCAGTTCTTC. Translating it yields CASSYQQGVSYNEQFF.

This clonotype occurred a few times. This chain links TRBV15 with TRBJ2-5, with TRBD2 matching 11 bases. CDR1 and CDR2 (germline): LNHNV, YYDKDF (reference sequence). After removal of 5 bases from V and 1 base from J, the junction contained 3 bases not matched to a gene. This CDR3 comprises 15 residues. The chain's CDR3 is CATSRGLAGQETQYF. The CDR3, as DNA: TGTGCCACCAGCCGTGGACTAGCGGGCCAAGAGACCCAGTACTTC.

This clonotype was observed at least ten times. The J gene is TRBJ2-1, the V gene TRBV20-1, with 8 nucleotides matching TRBD1. In germline, CDR1 is DFQATT, CDR2 SNEGSKA (reference sequence). The length of the CDR3 is 13 residues. The CDR3 bases are TGCAGCGAGAGTTCAGGGGGCGGCAATGAGCAGTTCTTC. Amino acids: CSESSGGGNEQFF.

This clonotype was counted ten times or more. V gene TRBV27 combines with J gene TRBJ2-7; D perhaps matches TRBD1 (6 bases). CDR1 and CDR2 from the germline V gene are MNHEY and SMNVEV (reference sequence). V shed 6 bases and J shed 3 bases, with 15 bases lying between them. The CDR3 spans 14 residues. CDR3 region: CASRPSPGVYEQYF. In DNA form, the CDR3 reads TGTGCCAGCAGACCCTCCCCAGGGGTCTACGAGCAGTACTTC.

This clonotype was seen ten or more times. V and J are TRBV7-2 and TRBJ1-5; D gene uncertain. V lost 3 bases, J lost 2 bases, and 8 bases lay in between. This CDR3 spans 14 amino acids. Germline V gene lookup returns CDR1 SGHTA and CDR2 FQGNSA. CDR3 sequence reads: CASSFYQGNQPQHF. The CDR3 coding sequence is TGTGCCAGCAGCTTCTATCAGGGCAATCAGCCCCAGCATTTT. Complete variable domain (other parts from reference TRBV7-2 and TRBJ1-5): GAGVSQSPSNKVTEKGKDVELRCDPISGHTALYWYRQSLGQGLEFLIYFQGNSAPDKSGLPSDRFSAERTGGSVSTLTIQRTQQEDSAVYLCASSFYQGNQPQHFGDGTRLSIL.

The V call is TRBV7-3, the J call TRBJ2-1, with D possibly being TRBD1 (6 bases). Germline V lookup: CDR1 SGHTA, CDR2 FQGTGA. V shed 5 bases and J shed 9 bases, with 17 bases lying between them. This CDR3 is 14 amino acids long. The CDR3 nucleotides read TGTGCCAGCAGCCCTCGAATGGGGGCTGGTGAGCAGTTCTTC. Its translation is CASSPRMGAGEQFF.

The chain employs TRBV12-3 or TRBV12-4 and TRBJ2-3; 7 bases line up with TRBD1. CDR3 length: 16 residues. J lost 0 bases, V lost 4 bases, and 7 bases had no gene match. The CDR3 coding sequence is TGTGCCAGCAGTTCCCCGGACAGGACTAGCACAGATACGCAGTATTTT. This gives the protein CASSSPDRTSTDTQYF.

The chain couples TRBV3-1 to TRBJ1-2, with unresolved D. The CDR3 spans 14 residues. CDR1 is LGHDT and CDR2 is YNNKEL in the germline V gene (reference sequence). Trimming shortened V by 0 bases and J by 9 bases, and 14 bases separated the two germline ends. CDR3 DNA sequence: TGTGCCAGCAGCCAAGAGGGTGGGTCTTCATGCTACACCTTC. This gives the protein CASSQEGGSSCYTF.

The V gene is TRBV9, the J gene TRBJ1-2; unclear D gene. The CDR3 is made up of 15 amino acids. Germline-derived CDR1 and CDR2 are SGDLS and YYNGEE. V dropped 2 bases and J dropped 4 bases, with 15 bases sitting between them. The CDR3 here is CASSVEGRPRYGYTF. Here the CDR3 DNA reads TGTGCCAGCAGCGTGGAGGGCAGGCCTCGCTATGGCTACACCTTC. The whole variable domain, remainder taken from reference TRBV9 and TRBJ1-2, is DSGVTQTPKHLITATGQRVTLRCSPRSGDLSVYWYQQSLDQGLQFLIQYYNGEERAKGNILERFSAQQFPDLHSELNLSSLELGDSALYFCASSVEGRPRYGYTFGSGTRLTVV.

Details on this clonotype: A much larger clone differs by one base, so this may be a read error. This chain connects TRBV6-2 or TRBV6-3 to TRBJ2-6, with 7 positions matching TRBD1. Germline values: CDR1 MNHEY, CDR2 SVGEGT. The CDR3 is made up of 15 amino acids. In DNA, the CDR3 is TGTACCAGCAGTTGGACAGGCTCTGGGGCCAACGTCCTGACTTTC. Residues: CTSSWTGSGANVLTF.

The V call is TRBV5-1, the J call TRBJ2-5, with 8 bases aligning to TRBD1. CDR3 length: 19 amino acids. V was clipped by 4 bases and J by 3 bases; unmatched bases: 20. Germline V gives CDR1 SGHRS, CDR2 YFSETQ. CDR3 sequence (DNA): TGCGCCAGCAGCCTTAGGGGCAGGGGGCTTAAGCGGAACGAAGAGACCCAGTACTTC. This codes for CASSLRGRGLKRNEETQYF. The full variable domain, in which reference TRBV5-1 and TRBJ2-5 provide the parts outside the CDR3, is KAGVTQTPRYLIKTRGQQVTLSCSPISGHRSVSWYQQTPGQGLQFLFEYFSETQRNKGNFPGRFSGRQFSNSRSEMNVSTLELGDSALYLCASSLRGRGLKRNEETQYFGPGTRLLVL.

About this clonotype itself: A much more abundant neighbour one base away suggests this may be a read error. This sequence joins TRBV12-3 or TRBV12-4 and TRBJ2-1, with 11 positions matching TRBD2. The J call may be wrong; the DNA end is better matched by TRBJ2-7. The CDR3 extends over 15 amino acids. The CDR3 nucleotides read TGTGCCAGCAAAAACGGGGGACTAGCGGACAATGAGCAGTACTTC. Translated: CASKNGGLADNEQYF.

The chain recombines TRBV3-1 with TRBJ1-1; perhaps TRBD1 as D (5 bases). V dropped 5 bases and J dropped 6 bases, with 25 bases sitting between them. CDR1 and CDR2 (germline): LGHDT, YNNKEL (reference sequence). The CDR3 is made up of 17 amino acids. In DNA form, the CDR3 reads TGTGCCAGCAGCAGAGGGGTCGTAGTAGGAGGGACCTCTGAAGCTTTCTTT. Protein product: CASSRGVVVGGTSEAFF.

The chain carries TRBV12-3 or TRBV12-4 and TRBJ1-5, with TRBD1 identical over 10 bases. V gave up 6 bases and J gave up 6 bases; unmatched junction bases: 5. This CDR3 has 14 amino acids. CDR3 protein: CASRPGTGVQPQHF. The CDR3 DNA reads TGTGCCAGCAGGCCTGGGACAGGGGTTCAGCCCCAGCATTTT.

This sequence joins TRBV18 and TRBJ2-1; tentative D call: TRBD2 (6 bases). This CDR3 has 16 residues. V was pared by 3 bases and J by 5 bases, with 17 bases between. Per the germline V gene, CDR1 is KGHSH and CDR2 is LQKENI. The CDR3, as DNA: TGTGCCAGCTCACCTACTAACGGGAGCATCCACAATGAGCAGTTCTTC. It translates to CASSPTNGSIHNEQFF. Full variable domain (remainder filled in from reference TRBV18 and TRBJ2-1): NAGVMQNPRHLVRRRGQEARLRCSPMKGHSHVYWYRQLPEEGLKFMVYLQKENIIDESGMPKERFSAEFPKEGPSILRIQQVVRGDSAAYFCASSPTNGSIHNEQFFGPGTRLTVL.

This clonotype has at least ten counts. This rearrangement joins TRBV29-1 to TRBJ2-7, with D possibly being TRBD1 (6 bases). V was trimmed by 6 bases and J by 6 bases, leaving 21 bases between them. Germline V gene lookup returns CDR1 SQVTM and CDR2 ANQGSEA. The CDR3 consists of 14 residues. The CDR3 DNA reads as TGCAGCGTCCGGGACACGACCCGGGCAGGCGAGCAGTACTTC. As protein: CSVRDTTRAGEQYF.

This clonotype was recorded at least ten times. The chain is built from TRBV11-2 and TRBJ2-5, with a possible D match to TRBD1 (6 bases). The V gene lost 5 bases and the J gene lost 1 base, with 14 bases spanning the gap. The V gene's germline CDR1 is SGHAT and CDR2 FQNNGV. The CDR3 sequence is 15 residues long. Here the CDR3 DNA reads TGTGCCAGCAGCCCCGTAGGGGGTCGCCAAGAGACCCAGTACTTC. Translation: CASSPVGGRQETQYF.

A few counts support this clonotype. The rearrangement uses TRBV12-3 or TRBV12-4 and TRBJ2-1, with TRBD2 matching over 9 bases. This CDR3 has 14 residues. V dropped 7 bases and J dropped 3; count of bases not matched to a gene: 4. For the CDR3, the DNA is TGTGCCAGCACTGAACTAGCGGGCTACAATGAGCAGTTCTTC. Translation gives CASTELAGYNEQFF.

There are many counts of this clonotype. The genes are TRBV2 and TRBJ2-3; D gene uncertain. The CDR3 is 12 amino acids. Germline CDR1 SNHLY, CDR2 FYNNEI. Trimming pared 4 bases from V and 4 bases from J, leaving 6 bases between. The CDR3 bases are TGTGCCAGCAGTGCGTTACCAGATACGCAGTATTTT. Its translation: CASSALPDTQYF.

This clonotype was counted ten times or more. This chain uses TRBV6-2 or TRBV6-3 with TRBJ1-4; D gene uncertain. This CDR3 region has 15 residues. Germline CDR1 is MNHEY and CDR2 is SVGEGT. V dropped 7 bases and J dropped 6 bases, with 18 bases sitting between them. CDR3 region: CASTRHSWADEKLFF. The DNA for the CDR3 is TGTGCCAGCACGCGACACTCCTGGGCGGATGAAAAACTGTTTTTT.